The 22 T cell receptor beta chains in this list originate from one sample, sequenced in a study of blood T cell repertoires in COVID-19. Clones were read by immunoSEQ multiplex PCR, and TCRdb kept only the in-frame ones, dropping some. This table holds roughly 180,000 clones, about four fifths found once. Material for sequencing was peripheral blood. These receptors were taken from a woman aged 60-75 years with COVID-19, enrolled during active disease.

This clone was picked up a small number of times. This chain connects TRBV27 to TRBJ2-3; D perhaps matches TRBD1 (5 bases). The CDR3 sequence is 14 residues long. Trimming pared 1 base from V and 3 bases from J, leaving 8 bases between. CDR1 and CDR2 (germline): MNHEY, SMNVEV (reference sequence). The CDR3 DNA reads as TGTGCCAGCAGTTTATTCCAGGGAACAGATACGCAGTATTTT. Protein sequence: CASSLFQGTDTQYF.

This rearrangement joins TRBV2 to TRBJ2-2, with TRBD2 matching over 9 bases. The CDR3 totals 16 residues. Trimming cost V 2 bases and J 6 bases; bases outside gene matches: 7. Germline V gives CDR1 SNHLY, CDR2 FYNNEI. Here the CDR3 reads CASSERAGGSPGELFF. The CDR3 coding sequence is TGTGCCAGCAGTGAACGGGCGGGGGGGTCCCCCGGGGAGCTGTTTTTT.

This clone came up a few times. The rearrangement joins TRBV5-1 to TRBJ1-2; a possible D gene is TRBD1 (6 bases). CDR3 length equals 13 residues. CDR1 and CDR2 from the germline V gene are SGHRS and YFSETQ. Trimming took 4 bases from V and 6 from J, leaving 13 bases between them. CDR3 coding DNA: TGCGCCAGCAGCCTCCGGGACATCAATGGCTACACCTTC. Amino acids: CASSLRDINGYTF. Based on the CDR3 plus reference TRBV5-1 and TRBJ1-2, the full variable domain is KAGVTQTPRYLIKTRGQQVTLSCSPISGHRSVSWYQQTPGQGLQFLFEYFSETQRNKGNFPGRFSGRQFSNSRSEMNVSTLELGDSALYLCASSLRDINGYTFGSGTRLTVV.

This sequence joins TRBV27 and TRBJ2-1, with 7 positions matching TRBD2. With V trimmed by 6 bases and J by 2 bases, 1 base remained unmatched. CDR1 and CDR2 (germline): MNHEY, SMNVEV (reference sequence). The length of the CDR3 is 13 residues. The CDR3 loop is CASRGRAYNEQFF. The CDR3, as DNA: TGTGCCAGCAGGGGGAGGGCCTACAATGAGCAGTTCTTC.

The chain combines TRBV2 with TRBJ1-2; 7 bases fit TRBD1. This CDR3 contains 14 residues. The V gene's germline CDR1 is SNHLY and CDR2 FYNNEI. Trimming took 2 bases from V and 5 from J; bases not matched to a gene: 5. The CDR3 reads CASSELGTEYGYTF. The CDR3 region has the DNA TGTGCCAGCAGTGAATTGGGGACAGAGTATGGCTACACCTTC.

The rearrangement uses TRBV5-1 and TRBJ2-6; 9 nucleotides align to TRBD1. CDR3 length: 16 amino acids. Germline V lookup: CDR1 SGHRS, CDR2 YFSETQ. J was trimmed by 3 bases and V by 4 bases; bases with no gene match: 5. The CDR3 region has the DNA TGCGCCAGCAGCCTAGGGACAGGGTTTGGGGCCAACGTCCTGACTTTC. This encodes CASSLGTGFGANVLTF.

As for this clone: Within the sample, other DNA sequences also encode this same CDR3. The rearrangement uses TRBV7-2 and TRBJ2-2; 8 nucleotides align to TRBD1. Germline V gives CDR1 SGHTA, CDR2 FQGNSA. This CDR3 is built from 14 residues. V lost 5 bases and J lost 6; bases outside the gene matches: 5. CDR3 loop: CASSLSRGPGELFF. The CDR3 DNA reads TGTGCCAGCAGCCTAAGCAGGGGGCCCGGGGAGCTGTTTTTT.

The chain employs TRBV18 and TRBJ1-1; no clear D. V dropped 4 bases and J dropped 6 bases, with 12 bases sitting between them. The CDR3 covers 13 residues. CDR1 is KGHSH, CDR2 LQKENI, per germline. The CDR3 bases are TGTGCCAGCTCACGGAAAGGCGGGTCTGAAGCTTTCTTT. Translated: CASSRKGGSEAFF.

V is TRBV27 and J is TRBJ2-3; 11 bases match TRBD2. This CDR3 has 17 amino acids. The ends lost 2 bases at V and 1 base at J; junction bases unmatched: 5. Germline V gene data show CDR1 as MNHEY and CDR2 as SMNVEV (reference sequence). The CDR3 protein is CASSLIAGGGGTDTQYF. CDR3 nucleotide sequence: TGTGCCAGCAGTTTAATAGCGGGAGGGGGGGGCACAGATACGCAGTATTTT.

The chain is built from TRBV19 and TRBJ2-1, with D possibly being TRBD2 (6 bases). Germline CDR1 and CDR2: LNHDA and SQIVND (reference sequence). The CDR3 has 14 residues. The V end was cut by 3 bases, the J end by 6 bases, with 12 bases between. CDR3 DNA: TGTGCCAGTAGTATGAGAGCGGGCGTCAATGAGCAGTTCTTC. This codes for CASSMRAGVNEQFF.

The rearrangement links TRBV25-1 to TRBJ1-1; D gene ambiguous. Germline V lookup: CDR1 MGHDK, CDR2 SYGVNS. The CDR3 is made up of 14 amino acids. Trimming took off 1 base at V and 2 bases at J, with 8 bases between the two ends. CDR3 residues: CASSESSVNTEAFF. The CDR3 region has the DNA TGTGCCAGCAGTGAATCCTCGGTTAACACTGAAGCTTTCTTT.

The chain carries TRBV7-9 and TRBJ1-6; 9 bases are a match to TRBD1. V was pared by 3 bases and J by 8 bases, with 8 bases of the junction left unmatched. Germline CDR1 reads SEHNR; CDR2 reads FQNEAQ (reference sequence). CDR3 length: 16 residues. The CDR3 sequence: CASSLTGGRADSPLHF. The CDR3 DNA sequence: TGTGCCAGCAGCTTGACAGGGGGTAGGGCTGATTCACCCCTCCACTTT. Based on the CDR3 plus reference TRBV7-9 and TRBJ1-6, the full variable domain is DTGVSQNPRHKITKRGQNVTFRCDPISEHNRLYWYRQTLGQGPEFLTYFQNEAQLEKSRLLSDRFSAERPKGSFSTLEIQRTEQGDSAMYLCASSLTGGRADSPLHFGNGTRLTVT.

V usage is TRBV2 and J usage is TRBJ1-6; D remains unclear. In germline, CDR1 is SNHLY, CDR2 FYNNEI. There are 12 residues in the CDR3. The V end lost 9 bases, the J end lost 5 bases, and 8 bases lay between the germline ends. In nucleotides, the CDR3 is TGTGCCAGTCTCATAGATAATTCACCCCTCCACTTT. Encoded protein: CASLIDNSPLHF.

This chain uses TRBV3-1 (or the pseudogene TRBV3-2) with TRBJ2-5; 9 bases match TRBD1. With 3 bases clipped from V and 3 bases from J, the junction kept 5 bases outside the gene matches. Germline CDR1 reads LGHDT; CDR2 reads YNNKEL (reference sequence). This CDR3 has 15 amino acids. The CDR3, as DNA: TGTGCCAGCAGCCAGGGTGACAGGGGGGAAGAGACCCAGTACTTC. Protein product: CASSQGDRGEETQYF.

The chain carries TRBV5-1 and TRBJ2-7; 9 bases agree with TRBD1. V gave up 0 bases and J gave up 7 bases; unmatched junction bases: 11. This CDR3 has 16 amino acids. Germline V lookup: CDR1 SGHRS, CDR2 YFSETQ. This chain's CDR3 is CASSLAVGQGSIEQYF. DNA for the CDR3: TGCGCCAGCAGCTTGGCCGTCGGACAGGGGAGCATTGAGCAGTACTTC.

This clone was counted once. The gene calls are TRBV10-1 and TRBJ2-3; D not resolved. Germline V CDR1 and CDR2: WNHNN, SYGVQD (reference sequence). CDR3 length: 12 residues. V lost 6 bases, J lost 2 bases, and 6 bases lay in between. CDR3 sequence reads: CASSPNTDTQYF. Written as DNA, the CDR3 is TGCGCCAGCAGCCCAAACACAGATACGCAGTATTTT.

The chain carries TRBV4-2 and TRBJ2-7, with 9 bases aligning to TRBD2. Germline-derived CDR1 and CDR2 are LGHNA and YNFKEQ. Germline trimming cut 0 bases from V and 2 bases from J; bases unmatched to any gene: 11. This CDR3 is 18 amino acids long. The CDR3 loop is CASSQDSRLSGSTYEQYF. CDR3 nucleotide sequence: TGTGCCAGCAGCCAAGATTCCCGGCTTAGCGGGAGTACCTACGAGCAGTACTTC.

This chain connects TRBV21-1 to TRBJ2-2; TRBD1 was called by the table and not checked on the DNA. TRBV21-1 is a listed pseudogene. The CDR3 contains 16 residues. The CDR3 is CASSIPGQGAGGELFF. DNA for the CDR3: TGTGCCAGCAGCATACCGGGACAGGGGGCGGGCGGGGAGCTGTTTTTT.

The chain employs TRBV7-9 and TRBJ2-7; 9 bases line up with TRBD2. J gave up 4 bases and V 4 bases, and 8 bases lay outside the gene matches. This CDR3 is 15 amino acids long. Germline CDR1 is SEHNR and CDR2 is FQNEAQ (reference sequence). The CDR3, as DNA: TGTGCCAGCAGCTCTATTGGCGGGAGGGATTACGAGCAGTACTTC. It encodes CASSSIGGRDYEQYF.

The gene calls are TRBV6-5 and TRBJ2-7, with D possibly being TRBD2 (6 bases). CDR1 and CDR2 from the germline V gene are MNHEY and SVGAGI. This CDR3 comprises 11 residues. V dropped 6 bases and J dropped 7 bases, with 10 bases sitting between them. Here the CDR3 reads CASREGYEQYF. CDR3 DNA: TGTGCCAGCAGGGAGGGGTATGAGCAGTACTTC.

V gene TRBV6-2 or TRBV6-3 combines with J gene TRBJ2-2, with TRBD2 matching 14 bases. V shed 6 bases, J shed 7 bases, and the junction held 7 bases outside the gene matches. CDR1 MNHEY and CDR2 SVGEGT come from the germline V gene. The CDR3 extends over 16 amino acids. The CDR3 protein is CASSRGLAGVDGELFF. CDR3 nucleotide sequence: TGTGCCAGCAGCCGGGGACTAGCGGGAGTGGACGGGGAGCTGTTTTTT.

CDR3 amino acids: CASSEQGVNEQFF. CDR3 sequence (DNA): TGTGCCAGCAGCGAACAGGGGGTCAATGAGCAGTTCTTC. The V gene is TRBV7-9, the J gene TRBJ2-1; 8 bases align to TRBD1. Trimming cost V 5 bases and J 6 bases; bases outside gene matches: 3. This CDR3 is 13 amino acids long. Germline-derived CDR1 and CDR2 are SEHNR and FQNEAQ (reference sequence). Complete variable domain (other parts from reference TRBV7-9 and TRBJ2-1): DTGVSQNPRHKITKRGQNVTFRCDPISEHNRLYWYRQTLGQGPEFLTYFQNEAQLEKSRLLSDRFSAERPKGSFSTLEIQRTEQGDSAMYLCASSEQGVNEQFFGPGTRLTVL.